A selection of T cell receptor beta chains follows, all from one sample in a study of blood T cell repertoires in COVID-19. Generated by immunoSEQ multiplex PCR, the TCRdb table keeps only in-frame clones and is missing some. Of 300,000 to 350,000 clones listed, almost 90% are singletons. The sequenced sample consisted of PBMCs or T cells enriched from blood (not recorded which). The receptor source for this set is a woman under 30 with acute COVID-19. Both conserved end residues are part of each CDR3. A D gene is named only where the DNA matches it firmly. Not all rows give a size; the values are once, few, many and, for expanded clones, a class.

cdr3_aa cdr3_nt d_call clone_size j_call v_call
CATSSRRDRVNEQFF TGTGCCACCAGCAGCCGACGGGACAGGGTCAATGAGCAGTTCTTC TRBD1 - TRBJ2-1 TRBV15
CSVADRGRGTEAFF TGCAGCGTCGCGGACAGGGGGCGAGGTACTGAAGCTTTCTTT TRBD1 - TRBJ1-1 TRBV29-1
CASGRENTGELFF TGTGCCAGCGGGAGGGAAAACACCGGGGAGCTGTTTTTT TRBD2 - TRBJ2-2 TRBV2
CACSGGLRQPQHF TGTGCCTGTTCCGGGGGGTTGAGGCAGCCCCAGCATTTT - few TRBJ1-5 TRBV30
CASSRGTGTTYNEQFF TGTGCCAGTAGTCGGGGAACCGGGACAACCTACAATGAGCAGTTCTTC - - TRBJ2-1 TRBV19
CASSLSGSSYNEQFF TGTGCCAGCAGCTTAAGCGGGAGCTCCTACAATGAGCAGTTCTTC TRBD2 - TRBJ2-1 TRBV11-2
CASSPTGSYNEQFF TGTGCCAGCTCACCAACGGGATCCTACAATGAGCAGTTCTTC - - TRBJ2-1 TRBV18
CASSSTGLAENTGELFF TGTGCCAGCAGTTCCACGGGACTAGCGGAGAACACCGGGGAGCTGTTTTTT TRBD2 - TRBJ2-2 TRBV27
CASSIGQGPYEQYF TGTGCCAGCAGTATTGGACAGGGCCCCTACGAGCAGTACTTC TRBD1 - TRBJ2-7 TRBV7-2
CASSQESPDRGNEQYF TGCGCCAGCAGCCAAGAGAGTCCGGACAGGGGAAACGAGCAGTACTTC TRBD1 - TRBJ2-7 TRBV4-1
CASSISSGYTEAFF TGTGCCAGTAGTATCTCATCCGGGTACACTGAAGCTTTCTTT - - TRBJ1-1 TRBV19
CASSQASGRVMGNIQYF TGTGCCAGCAGCCAGGCTAGCGGGAGGGTGATGGGAAACATTCAGTACTTC TRBD2 - TRBJ2-4 TRBV3-1/TRBV3-2
CASSLVASSYEQYF TGCGCCAGCAGCTTGGTTGCTAGCTCCTACGAGCAGTACTTC - - TRBJ2-7 TRBV5-1
CASSLVTGTLKTEAFF TGCGCCAGCAGCTTGGTAACCGGGACACTAAAGACTGAAGCTTTCTTT - - TRBJ1-1 TRBV5-1
CATSGPLAGYTDTQYF TGTGCCACCAGTGGCCCGCTAGCGGGATACACAGATACGCAGTATTTT TRBD2 few TRBJ2-3 TRBV24-1
CASSERLAPTKFFF TGTGCCAGCAGTGAAAGACTAGCGCCCACAAAGTTCTTCTTC TRBD2 - TRBJ2-1 TRBV2
CASSKRDRGNEQFF TGTGCCAGCAGTAAAAGGGACAGGGGGAATGAGCAGTTCTTC TRBD1 - TRBJ2-1 TRBV27
CASSLMAAPYTF TGTGCCAGCAGCTTGATGGCGGCCCCCTACACCTTC - - TRBJ1-2 TRBV5-6
CASSLGQGYTEAFF TGCGCCAGCAGCTTGGGTCAGGGCTACACTGAAGCTTTCTTT - once TRBJ1-1 TRBV5-1
CASIGMNTEAFF TGTGCCAGCATCGGTATGAACACTGAAGCTTTCTTT - - TRBJ1-1 TRBV28
CATSERTVSNQPQHF TGTGCCACCAGTGAGAGGACAGTTAGCAATCAGCCCCAGCATTTT - once TRBJ1-5 TRBV24-1
CASSIDRANSPLHF TGTGCCAGCAGTATCGACAGGGCTAATTCACCCCTCCACTTT TRBD1 - TRBJ1-6 TRBV27
CASSLSSGISNQPQHF TGTGCCAGCAGCTTATCTTCAGGGATTAGCAATCAGCCCCAGCATTTT - - TRBJ1-5 TRBV11-2
CSVTTSTDRNTEAFF TGCAGCGTTACTACCTCGACAGATAGGAACACTGAAGCTTTCTTT - - TRBJ1-1 TRBV29-1
CSVEDRGQGYNEQFF TGCAGCGTTGAAGATAGGGGACAGGGATACAATGAGCAGTTCTTC TRBD1 - TRBJ2-1 TRBV29-1
CASSVIGATKENNEQFF TGTGCCAGCAGCGTGATAGGGGCCACAAAGGAGAACAATGAGCAGTTCTTC - - TRBJ2-1 TRBV9
CASSSSVTSGSIDEQFF TGTGCCAGCAGTTCCTCGGTGACTAGCGGGAGTATAGATGAGCAGTTCTTC TRBD2 - TRBJ2-1 TRBV27
CASSQDPGGGLAGFATYEQYF TGTGCCAGCAGCCAAGATCCCGGGGGCGGGCTAGCGGGATTCGCAACCTACGAGCAGTACTTC TRBD2 - TRBJ2-7 TRBV3-1/TRBV3-2
CASSPPDRGSQSNQPQHF TGTGCCAGCAGCCCTCCGGACAGGGGGAGTCAGAGCAATCAGCCCCAGCATTTT TRBD1 - TRBJ1-5 TRBV28
CASSPGGQGPTNYGYTF TGTGCCAGCAGTCCGGGGGGACAGGGGCCTACTAACTATGGCTACACCTTC TRBD1 - TRBJ1-2 TRBV2
CASSQELTGLAGSTDTQYF TGTGCCAGCAGCCAAGAGTTGACGGGACTAGCGGGCAGCACAGATACGCAGTATTTT TRBD2 once TRBJ2-3 TRBV3-1/TRBV3-2
CAWSTQAYLLNQPQHF TGTGCCTGGAGCACACAGGCATACTTACTCAATCAGCCCCAGCATTTT - - TRBJ1-5 TRBV30
CAWSGLAGTSGRAAQFF TGTGCCTGGAGTGGCCTGGCCGGGACTAGCGGGAGGGCGGCGCAGTTCTTC TRBD2 - TRBJ2-1 TRBV30
CATLKTGVTEAFF TGTGCCACCCTCAAAACAGGGGTCACTGAAGCTTTCTTT TRBD1 - TRBJ1-1 TRBV6-5
CASSLGTVSYEQYF TGTGCCAGCAGCTTGGGGACTGTCTCCTACGAGCAGTACTTC - - TRBJ2-7 TRBV7-9
CASSGPGTGNTEAFF TGTGCCAGCAGCGGGCCCGGGACTGGGAACACTGAAGCTTTCTTT - - TRBJ1-1 TRBV11-3
CASSDPKRAFF TGTGCCAGCAGTGACCCAAAACGGGCTTTCTTT - - TRBJ1-1 TRBV6-4
CSVDSAMNTEAFF TGCAGCGTTGACTCTGCGATGAACACTGAAGCTTTCTTT - few TRBJ1-1 TRBV29-1
CASSPYSGDNTEAFF TGTGCCAGTAGTCCTTACTCGGGGGACAACACTGAAGCTTTCTTT - - TRBJ1-1 TRBV19
CASSPEEGERIYEQYF TGTGCCAGCAGCCCCGAAGAGGGAGAGCGCATCTACGAGCAGTACTTC - few TRBJ2-7 TRBV9
CASSLPGLPYEQYF TGTGCCAGCAGCCTCCCTGGACTCCCCTACGAGCAGTACTTC - - TRBJ2-7 TRBV5-6
CASSRREWRGQLNSNQPQHF TGTGCCAGTAGTCGTAGAGAGTGGAGGGGGCAGTTGAATAGCAATCAGCCCCAGCATTTT TRBD1 - TRBJ1-5 TRBV19
CASRTGLTEAFF TGTGCCAGCAGGACAGGGTTGACTGAAGCTTTCTTT TRBD1 - TRBJ1-1 TRBV6-5
CASSSSLAITYEQYF TGTGCCAGTAGCTCCTCACTCGCAATTACCTACGAGCAGTACTTC - - TRBJ2-7 TRBV19
CASSGARLSGNTIYF TGTGCCAGTAGTGGGGCGCGCCTCTCTGGAAACACCATATATTTT - - TRBJ1-3 TRBV19
CASSVGQGSAYEQYF TGTGCCAGCAGCGTCGGACAGGGGTCAGCCTACGAGCAGTACTTC TRBD1 - TRBJ2-7 TRBV7-3
CASSARQGRSGNTIYF TGTGCCAGCAGCGCGAGACAGGGAAGGTCAGGAAACACCATATATTTT TRBD1 few TRBJ1-3 TRBV9
CASSFRALGSNEQFF TGCGCCAGCAGCTTCCGGGCCTTGGGGAGCAATGAGCAGTTCTTC - - TRBJ2-1 TRBV5-1
CSVVSSGRAGTGELFF TGCAGCGTTGTTTCTAGCGGGAGGGCCGGGACCGGGGAGCTGTTTTTT TRBD2 - TRBJ2-2 TRBV29-1
CAWIPGTGESGYTF TGTGCCTGGATCCCGGGGACAGGGGAGAGCGGCTACACCTTC TRBD1 - TRBJ1-2 TRBV30
CATSEGVGPLHF TGTGCCACCAGTGAAGGGGTAGGGCCCCTCCACTTT - - TRBJ1-6 TRBV24-1
CASSGQGKLSSYEQYF TGTGCCAGTAGCGGACAGGGCAAACTCAGCTCCTACGAGCAGTACTTC TRBD1 - TRBJ2-7 TRBV19
CASSLGGSWVSDEQFF TGTGCCAGCAGCCTAGGAGGGTCCTGGGTGAGCGATGAGCAGTTCTTC - - TRBJ2-1 TRBV11-2
CASSVGTGSGNTIYF TGCGCCAGCAGCGTAGGGACAGGTTCTGGAAACACCATATATTTT TRBD1 - TRBJ1-3 TRBV5-1
CASSTGNYGYTF TGTGCCAGCAGTACAGGGAACTATGGCTACACCTTC - - TRBJ1-2 TRBV25-1
CASSQIRREGSDEQFF TGCGCCAGCAGCCAAATAAGGCGGGAGGGCTCGGATGAGCAGTTCTTC TRBD2 - TRBJ2-1 TRBV4-1